Included here is one T cell receptor beta chain sequence, with context. At one end the junction does not follow the germline gene, possibly because of a read error. Additional DNA sequences in this sample encode the identical CDR3. The sample comes from a study of blood T cell repertoires in COVID-19. Generated by immunoSEQ multiplex PCR, the TCRdb table keeps only in-frame clones and is missing some. Of 200,000 to 300,000 clones in the sample, roughly 90% were seen once. This CDR3 has 18 residues. Germline V gene data show CDR1 as LGHDT and CDR2 as YNNKEL (reference sequence). Sequences were obtained from peripheral blood. This receptor was identified in a man in his thirties or forties with active or convalescent COVID-19. The V gene is TRBV3-1 (or the pseudogene TRBV3-2), the J gene TRBJ2-7; 11 bases align to TRBD1. The CDR3 DNA reads as TGTGCCAGCAGTCAAGGAATACCCGGACAGGGGGCCGCCTACGAGCAGTACTTC. It translates to CASSQGIPGQGAAYEQYF.